The present T cell receptor beta chain was sequenced within a study of T cell repertoires in ileal Crohn's disease. Germline CDR1 and CDR2: SGHDT and YYEEEE. This CDR3 contains 14 residues. The ends lost 2 bases at V and 7 bases at J; junction bases unmatched: 8. Time point: inflamed ileum from the surgical specimen. The table came from immunoSEQ multiplex PCR; TCRdb's copy has only in-frame clones and leaves some out. The sample yields some 6,000 clones, approximately 80% seen once. The specimen sequenced was ileal tissue. The clonotype was recovered from an adult with Crohn's disease. The chain is built from TRBV5-6 and TRBJ1-2, with TRBD1 identical over 7 bases. For the CDR3, the DNA is TGTGCCAGCAGCTTTCGTAGGGGGCAGGGTGGCTACACCTTC. Translated: CASSFRRGQGGYTF.